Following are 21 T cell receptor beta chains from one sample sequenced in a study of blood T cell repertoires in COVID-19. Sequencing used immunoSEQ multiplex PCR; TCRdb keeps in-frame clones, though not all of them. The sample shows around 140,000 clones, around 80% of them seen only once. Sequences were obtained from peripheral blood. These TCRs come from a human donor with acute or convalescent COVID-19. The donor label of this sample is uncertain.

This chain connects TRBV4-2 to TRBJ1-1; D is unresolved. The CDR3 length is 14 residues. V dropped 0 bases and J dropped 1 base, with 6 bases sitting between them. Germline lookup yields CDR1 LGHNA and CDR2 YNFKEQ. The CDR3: CASSQDQKNTEAFF. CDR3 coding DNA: TGTGCCAGCAGCCAAGATCAGAAGAACACTGAAGCTTTCTTT.

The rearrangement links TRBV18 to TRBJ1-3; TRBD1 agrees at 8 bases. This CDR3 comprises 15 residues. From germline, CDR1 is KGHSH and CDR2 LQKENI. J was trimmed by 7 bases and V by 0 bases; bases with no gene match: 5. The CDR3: CASSPPTGAWNTIYF. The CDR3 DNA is TGTGCCAGCTCACCACCGACAGGGGCTTGGAACACCATATATTTT.

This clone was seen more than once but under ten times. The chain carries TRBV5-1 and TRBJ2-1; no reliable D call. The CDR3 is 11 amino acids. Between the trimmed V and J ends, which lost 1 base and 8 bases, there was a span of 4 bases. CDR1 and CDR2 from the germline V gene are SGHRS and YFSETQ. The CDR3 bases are TGCGCCAGCAGCTTGCATGATGAGCAGTTCTTC. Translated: CASSLHDEQFF.

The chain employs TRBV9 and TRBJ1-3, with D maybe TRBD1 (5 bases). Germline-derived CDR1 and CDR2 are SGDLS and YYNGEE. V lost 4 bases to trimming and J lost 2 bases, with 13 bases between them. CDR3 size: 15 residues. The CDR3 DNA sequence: TGTGCCAGCAGCCCGGATCTACAGGCTGGAAACACCATATATTTT. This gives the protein CASSPDLQAGNTIYF.

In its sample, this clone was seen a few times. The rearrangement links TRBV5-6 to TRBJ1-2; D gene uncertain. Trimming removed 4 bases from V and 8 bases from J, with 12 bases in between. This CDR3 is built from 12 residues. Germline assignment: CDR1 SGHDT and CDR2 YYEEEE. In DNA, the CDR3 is TGTGCCAGCAGCCGGGAGAGGTTAGGCTACACCTTC. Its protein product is CASSRERLGYTF. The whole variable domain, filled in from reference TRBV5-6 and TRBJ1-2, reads DAGVTQSPTHLIKTRGQQVTLRCSPKSGHDTVSWYQQALGQGPQFIFQYYEEEERQRGNFPDRFSGHQFPNYSSELNVNALLLGDSALYLCASSRERLGYTFGSGTRLTVV.

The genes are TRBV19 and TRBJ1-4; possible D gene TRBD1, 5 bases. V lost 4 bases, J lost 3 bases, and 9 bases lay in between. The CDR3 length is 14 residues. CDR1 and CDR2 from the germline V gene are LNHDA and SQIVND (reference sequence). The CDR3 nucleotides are TGTGCCAGTAGTAATAGACAGCCTAATGAAAAACTGTTTTTT. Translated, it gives CASSNRQPNEKLFF.

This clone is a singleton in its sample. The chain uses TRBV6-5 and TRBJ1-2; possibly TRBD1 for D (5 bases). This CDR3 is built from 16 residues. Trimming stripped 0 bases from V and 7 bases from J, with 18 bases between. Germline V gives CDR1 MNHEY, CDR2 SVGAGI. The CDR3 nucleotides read TGTGCCAGCAGTTACTCGAACCGGGGAGGGGTCTCTGGCTACACCTTC. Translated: CASSYSNRGGVSGYTF.

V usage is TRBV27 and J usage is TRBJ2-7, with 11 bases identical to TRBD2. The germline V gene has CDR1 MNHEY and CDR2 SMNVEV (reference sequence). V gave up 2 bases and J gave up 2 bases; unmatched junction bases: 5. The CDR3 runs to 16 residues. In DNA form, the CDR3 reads TGTGCCAGCAGTTTAGTGACTAGCGGGGTACCCTACGAGCAGTACTTC. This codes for CASSLVTSGVPYEQYF.

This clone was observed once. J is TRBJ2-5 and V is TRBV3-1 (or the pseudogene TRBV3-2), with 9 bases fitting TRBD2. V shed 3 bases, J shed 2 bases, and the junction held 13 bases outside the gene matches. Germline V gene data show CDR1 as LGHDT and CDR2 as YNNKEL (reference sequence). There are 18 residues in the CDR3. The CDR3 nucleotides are TGTGCCAGCAGCCAGGGTTTTCCCCTTAGCGGGGGACAAGAGACCCAGTACTTC. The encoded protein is CASSQGFPLSGGQETQYF.

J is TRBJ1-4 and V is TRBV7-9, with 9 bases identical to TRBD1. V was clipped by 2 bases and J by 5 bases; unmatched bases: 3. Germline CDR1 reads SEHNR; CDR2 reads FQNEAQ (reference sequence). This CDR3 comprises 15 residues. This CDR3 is CASSLKDRGNEKLFF. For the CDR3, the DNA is TGTGCCAGCAGCTTAAAGGACAGGGGAAATGAAAAACTGTTTTTT.

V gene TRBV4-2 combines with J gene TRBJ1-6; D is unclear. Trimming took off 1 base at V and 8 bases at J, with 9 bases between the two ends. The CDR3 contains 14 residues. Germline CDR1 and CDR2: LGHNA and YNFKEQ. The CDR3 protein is CASSQGRTYSPLHF. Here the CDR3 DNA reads TGTGCCAGCAGCCAAGGCCGGACTTATTCACCCCTCCACTTT.

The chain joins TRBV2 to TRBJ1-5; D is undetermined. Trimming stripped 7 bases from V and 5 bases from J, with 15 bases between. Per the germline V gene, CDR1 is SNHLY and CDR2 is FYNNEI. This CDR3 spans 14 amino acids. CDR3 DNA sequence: TGTGCCAGCACCTTAGACGGGAGCTATCAGCCCCAGCATTTT. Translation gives CASTLDGSYQPQHF.

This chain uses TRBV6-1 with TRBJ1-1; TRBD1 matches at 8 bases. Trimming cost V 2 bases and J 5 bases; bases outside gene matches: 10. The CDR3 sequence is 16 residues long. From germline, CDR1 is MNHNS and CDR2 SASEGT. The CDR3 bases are TGTGCCAGCAGTGAAAGTCCCCGGACAGGGAGGACTGAAGCTTTCTTT. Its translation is CASSESPRTGRTEAFF.

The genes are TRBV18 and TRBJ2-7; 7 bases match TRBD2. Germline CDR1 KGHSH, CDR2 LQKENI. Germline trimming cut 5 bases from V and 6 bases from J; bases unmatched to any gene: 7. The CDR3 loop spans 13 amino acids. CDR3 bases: TGTGCCAGCTCAACGACTAGCTTCGGCGAGCAGTACTTC. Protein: CASSTTSFGEQYF. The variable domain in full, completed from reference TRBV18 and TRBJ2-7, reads NAGVMQNPRHLVRRRGQEARLRCSPMKGHSHVYWYRQLPEEGLKFMVYLQKENIIDESGMPKERFSAEFPKEGPSILRIQQVVRGDSAAYFCASSTTSFGEQYFGPGTRLTVT.

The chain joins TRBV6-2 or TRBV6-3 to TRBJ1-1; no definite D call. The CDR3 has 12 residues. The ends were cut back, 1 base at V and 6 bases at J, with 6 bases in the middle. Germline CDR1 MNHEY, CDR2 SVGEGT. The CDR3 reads CASSYWGAEAFF. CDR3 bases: TGTGCCAGCAGTTACTGGGGAGCTGAAGCTTTCTTT.

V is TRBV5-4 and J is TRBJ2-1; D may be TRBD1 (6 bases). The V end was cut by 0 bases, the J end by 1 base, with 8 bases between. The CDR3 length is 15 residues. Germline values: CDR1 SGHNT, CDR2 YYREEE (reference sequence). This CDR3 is CASSLVDSSYNEQFF. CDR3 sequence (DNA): TGTGCCAGCAGCTTGGTGGACAGTTCCTACAATGAGCAGTTCTTC.

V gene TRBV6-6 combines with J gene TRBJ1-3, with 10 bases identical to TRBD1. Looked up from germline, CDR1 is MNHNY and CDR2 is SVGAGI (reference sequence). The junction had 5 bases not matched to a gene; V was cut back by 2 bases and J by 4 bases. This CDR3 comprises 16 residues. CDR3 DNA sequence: TGTGCCAGCAGTTACCTAGGGACAGGGGACGGAAACACCATATATTTT. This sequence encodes CASSYLGTGDGNTIYF.

CDR3 sequence: CASSHGSHFTDTQYF. The CDR3 DNA reads TGTGCCAGCAGTCACGGGTCCCATTTCACAGATACGCAGTATTTT. The V gene is TRBV11-2, the J gene TRBJ2-3; D not resolved. Trimming stripped 6 bases from V and 2 bases from J, with 15 bases between. Germline V gene data show CDR1 as SGHAT and CDR2 as FQNNGV. CDR3 length equals 15 residues.

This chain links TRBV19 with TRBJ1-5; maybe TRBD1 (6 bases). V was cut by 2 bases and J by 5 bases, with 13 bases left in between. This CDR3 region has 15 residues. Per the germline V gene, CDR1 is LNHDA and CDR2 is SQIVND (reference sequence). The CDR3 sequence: CASSIQGKGYQPQHF. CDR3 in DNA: TGTGCCAGTAGTATACAGGGGAAGGGTTATCAGCCCCAGCATTTT. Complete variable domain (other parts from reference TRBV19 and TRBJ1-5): DGGITQSPKYLFRKEGQNVTLSCEQNLNHDAMYWYRQDPGQGLRLIYYSQIVNDFQKGDIAEGYSVSREKKESFPLTVTSAQKNPTAFYLCASSIQGKGYQPQHFGDGTRLSIL.

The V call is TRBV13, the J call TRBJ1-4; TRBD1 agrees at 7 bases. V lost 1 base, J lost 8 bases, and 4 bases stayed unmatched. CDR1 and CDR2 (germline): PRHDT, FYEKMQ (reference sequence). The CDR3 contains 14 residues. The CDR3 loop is CASSLDRGNEKLFF. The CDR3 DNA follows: TGTGCCAGCAGCTTAGACAGGGGAAACGAAAAACTGTTTTTT.

CDR3 loop: CASSLLQGGFGTGELFF. DNA of the CDR3: TGTGCCAGCAGCTTACTGCAGGGAGGGTTCGGCACCGGGGAGCTGTTTTTT. The chain links TRBV7-2 to TRBJ2-2; 7 bases fit TRBD2. The CDR3 runs to 17 residues. Germline V gene lookup returns CDR1 SGHTA and CDR2 FQGNSA. Trimming at V came to 2 bases and at J to 4 bases, leaving 10 bases not matched to a gene.